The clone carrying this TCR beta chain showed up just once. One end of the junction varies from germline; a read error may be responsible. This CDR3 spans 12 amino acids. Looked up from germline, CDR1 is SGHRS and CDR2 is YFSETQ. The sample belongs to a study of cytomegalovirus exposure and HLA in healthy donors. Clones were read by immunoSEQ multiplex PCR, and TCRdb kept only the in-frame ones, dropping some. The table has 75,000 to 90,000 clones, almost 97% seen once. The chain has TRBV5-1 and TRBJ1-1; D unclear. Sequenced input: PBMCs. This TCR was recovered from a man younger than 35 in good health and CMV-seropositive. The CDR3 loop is CASRLPNNEAFF. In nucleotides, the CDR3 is TGCGCCTCTAGATTGCCCAACAATGAAGCTTTCTTT.